This T cell receptor (beta chain) emerged from a study of early T cells in non-severe SARS-CoV-2 infection. In the study overall: The sequenced material was bulk RNA from unsorted whole blood, and its chains were unpaired. The study, taken as a whole, reports: VDJdb matches were skewed toward anti-spike CD8 T cell responses.

Unique molecular identifiers (one per individual cDNA molecule) were attached. TCRdb recomputed calls from the 5' RACE reads with MiXCR, one row per CDR3 protein. Here the sample spans more than 20,000 distinct CDR3 sequences, around 4.2% being singletons. Many counts were recorded for this clonotype. Antigen unknown. The germline V and J ends were trimmed by 7 bases and 3 bases, with 16 bases remaining between them. The germline V gene has CDR1 SQVTM and CDR2 ANQGSEA. This CDR3 is built from 14 residues. The gene calls are TRBV29-1 and TRBJ2-1; no definite D call. The TCR originated in an adult who was a healthcare worker with PCR-confirmed SARS-CoV-2 infection or an uninfected control (not recorded which). Sample: whole blood. In DNA form, the CDR3 reads TGCAGCGGCCCCCAGGTCGGCCGCTACAATGAGCAGTTCTTC. It yields the protein CSGPQVGRYNEQFF.